The rows below give T cell receptor beta chains drawn from one sample of a study of human T cells and chemical hapten exposure. MiXCR, applied by TCRdb to the RACE reads, yields one record per CDR3 protein. The data contain some 360,000 distinct CDR3 sequences, 4% to 6% of them singletons. The sample consisted of whole blood, taken in connection with sensitization to the hapten diphenylcyclopropenone (DPC). These receptors came from a woman between 45 and 60 years old with alopecia areata. Some clones in this sample may be carry-over from other donors' samples. CDR3s include the opening cysteine and the closing phenylalanine or tryptophan. Each record gives: clone size, V gene, J gene, D gene, CDR3 DNA, CDR3 protein. The D gene is left open where the match is weak. Rows may omit the clone size; those that give it use once, few, many or a size class.

many,TRBV20-1,TRBJ2-7,TRBD2,TGCAGTGCTAGAGGGCTAGCGGGAGGATACGAGCAGTACTTC,CSARGLAGGYEQYF
many,TRBV28,TRBJ2-1,TRBD2,TGTGCCAGCAGTCAATTAGCGGGAGGGCCCGATGAGCAGTTCTTC,CASSQLAGGPDEQFF
many,TRBV10-3,TRBJ1-4,.,TGTGCCATCAGTACAGGAGGGCCTTTAGGAACTAATGAAAAACTGTTTTTT,CAISTGGPLGTNEKLFF
many,TRBV5-1,TRBJ2-3,TRBD2,TGCGCCAGCAGCCCCCGGACTAGCGGGGGCCCTTTCACAGATACGCAGTATTTT,CASSPRTSGGPFTDTQYF
few,TRBV12-3/TRBV12-4,TRBJ1-1,.,TGTGCCAGCAGTTTAGAGACTCGGAGAGAAGCTTTCTTT,CASSLETRREAFF
few,TRBV6-6,TRBJ2-7,.,TGTGCCAGCAGTTCCCTCGTCGGGATAGCCGGGTACGAGCAGTACTTC,CASSSLVGIAGYEQYF
.,TRBV2,TRBJ1-1,TRBD1,TGTGCCAGCACCCGGGACAGGGGGGTGAGTGAAGCTTTCTTT,CASTRDRGVSEAFF
.,TRBV7-2,TRBJ2-1,.,TGTGCCAGCAGCAAAGACCGTGCGGACAATGAGCAGTTCTTC,CASSKDRADNEQFF
many,TRBV7-3,TRBJ2-1,TRBD2,TGTGCCAGCAGCCCCACCGAGCTAGCGGGGGGAAGCCCCGATGAGCAGTTCTTC,CASSPTELAGGSPDEQFF
.,TRBV24-1,TRBJ1-4,TRBD1,TGTGCCACCAGCGACAGGGGAGAAGAACTGTTTTTT,CATSDRGEELFF
.,TRBV10-3,TRBJ1-1,.,TGTGCCATCGCGAAGGGGGGAACTGAAGCTTTCTTT,CAIAKGGTEAFF
many,TRBV5-6,TRBJ1-2,TRBD1,TGTGCCAGCAGCTGGGGACAGGCCTTTAACTATGGCTACACCTTC,CASSWGQAFNYGYTF
few,TRBV18,TRBJ2-7,TRBD2,TGTGCCAGCTCCGCGGGCGGGAGCTCCTACGAGCAGTACTTC,CASSAGGSSYEQYF
many,TRBV20-1,TRBJ2-7,TRBD1,TGCAGTGCTAGAGACCCGGGACAGGGGCCTTACGAGCAGTACTTC,CSARDPGQGPYEQYF
few,TRBV5-1,TRBJ1-2,.,TGCGCCAGCACCCCTTGGAGAGGGGAAGCTAACTATGGCTACACCTTC,CASTPWRGEANYGYTF
.,TRBV4-3,TRBJ1-4,.,TGCGCCAGCAGCCAAGATATAGGAAGCCGGTTTGAAAAACTGTTTTTT,CASSQDIGSRFEKLFF
.,TRBV7-2,TRBJ2-3,.,TGTGCCAGCAGCTTGCCTGCCCCCACAGATACGCAGTATTTT,CASSLPAPTDTQYF
few,TRBV7-2,TRBJ1-1,.,TGTGCCAGCAGCTTAGGGCAGGGAGGCCGTGAAGCTTTCTTT,CASSLGQGGREAFF
few,TRBV2,TRBJ1-1,.,TGTGCCAGCAGTGGGGTTGACGACACTGAAGCTTTCTTT,CASSGVDDTEAFF
many,TRBV7-9,TRBJ2-7,.,TGTGCCAGCAGCTCGTCGACTGACTACGAGCAGTACTTC,CASSSSTDYEQYF
.,TRBV14,TRBJ2-5,TRBD2,TGTGCCAGCAGCCAGGGGACTAGCGGGGGGCAAGAGACCCAGTACTTC,CASSQGTSGGQETQYF
.,TRBV7-9,TRBJ1-1,.,TGTGCCAGTCCGGGGGCGGTTACTGAAGCTTTCTTT,CASPGAVTEAFF
many,TRBV10-3,TRBJ2-1,TRBD2,TGTGCCATCAGTGAGTCGATAGCGGGAGAGGTTGAGCAGTTCTTC,CAISESIAGEVEQFF
.,TRBV27,TRBJ2-3,TRBD2,TGTGTCAGCAGTTTTCAGACTAGCGGAGTAGATACGCAGTATTTT,CVSSFQTSGVDTQYF
many,TRBV9,TRBJ2-1,TRBD2,TGTGCCAGCAGCGTAGGAGGGCTAGCGGGAGGCGTCAATGAGCAGTTCTTC,CASSVGGLAGGVNEQFF
many,TRBV6-5,TRBJ2-2,.,TGTGCCAGAAGGAGACACCGCGGTTGCACCGGGGAGCTGTTTTTT,CARRRHRGCTGELFF
many,TRBV18,TRBJ2-7,.,TGTGCCAGCTCACCCATGGGGACCAGATCGGAGCAGTACTTC,CASSPMGTRSEQYF
.,TRBV7-9,TRBJ2-5,.,TGTGCCAGCAGACGACCCCAACTCCAAGAGACCCAGTACTTC,CASRRPQLQETQYF
many,TRBV9,TRBJ2-3,.,TGTGCCAGCAGCGTAGTAGGCTGGCCCACAGATACGCAGTATTTT,CASSVVGWPTDTQYF
.,TRBV20-1,TRBJ1-5,.,TGCAGTGCTAGAGGAGGAACAGGTCAGCCCCAGCATTTT,CSARGGTGQPQHF
many,TRBV20-1,TRBJ2-3,TRBD2,TGCAGTGCCCCTGGGACTAGCGGATTCACAGATACGCAGTATTTT,CSAPGTSGFTDTQYF
.,TRBV27,TRBJ1-1,.,TGTGCCAGCAGTTTCGGACCTTACGGGACTGAAGCTTTCTTT,CASSFGPYGTEAFF
.,TRBV20-1,TRBJ2-4,.,TGCAGTGCTCCCCACGCCGGTCGTCAGATGGACATTCAGTACTTC,CSAPHAGRQMDIQYF
.,TRBV7-2,TRBJ2-5,.,TGTGCCAGCAGGCGGGGGCGTCAAGAGACCCAGTACTTC,CASRRGRQETQYF
.,TRBV12-3/TRBV12-4,TRBJ2-3,.,TGTGCCAGCAGTTTAGCGGGAGTCATAGGAGATACGCAGTATTTT,CASSLAGVIGDTQYF
.,TRBV12-3/TRBV12-4,TRBJ1-1,.,TGTGCCAGCAGTTTAACGACAGTAAACACTGAAGCTTTCTTT,CASSLTTVNTEAFF
few,TRBV6-5,TRBJ2-7,.,TGTGCCAGCAGTTACTCGAGGGTTTCCTACGAGCAGTACTTC,CASSYSRVSYEQYF
.,TRBV6-4,TRBJ2-3,.,TGTGCCAGCAGTCCGACTTGCGGGTCTGGGGATACGCAGTATTTT,CASSPTCGSGDTQYF
many,TRBV12-2,TRBJ1-1,.,TGTGCAAGTCGCTTCCAGGGGGACACTGAAGCTTTCTTT,CASRFQGDTEAFF
many,TRBV12-3/TRBV12-4,TRBJ1-3,.,TGTGCCAGCACCCTAAGGGGCCTATTGAGCTCTGGAAACACCATATATTTT,CASTLRGLLSSGNTIYF
many,TRBV10-3,TRBJ2-5,.,TGTGCCATCAGCATGGGACGGCCCCAAGAGACCCAGTACTTC,CAISMGRPQETQYF
many,TRBV6-5,TRBJ2-5,TRBD2,TGTGCCAGCAGTTACGGGACTAGCGGGTTCGGGGAGACCCAGTACTTC,CASSYGTSGFGETQYF
many,TRBV6-2/TRBV6-3,TRBJ2-2,.,TGTGCCAGCAGTTCTTTGGGATCCAACACCGGGGAGCTGTTTTTT,CASSSLGSNTGELFF
many,TRBV9,TRBJ1-1,.,TGTGCCAGCAGCTTGGTTGGGGCAGGGCTTGCTGAAGCTTTCTTT,CASSLVGAGLAEAFF
few,TRBV3-1,TRBJ2-6,TRBD1,TGTGCCAGCAGCCAAGCTGGACAGGGAGCGGGTGGGGCCAACGTCCTGACTTTC,CASSQAGQGAGGANVLTF
many,TRBV9,TRBJ2-5,.,TGTGCCAGCAGCCCAGGTGTTAGCGGTAAGACCCAGTACTTC,CASSPGVSGKTQYF